This T cell receptor (beta chain) was observed in a study of blood T cell repertoires in COVID-19. This CDR3 is built from 12 residues. With 4 bases clipped from V and 18 bases from J, the junction kept 8 bases outside the gene matches. The V gene's germline CDR1 is MNHEY and CDR2 SMNVEV (reference sequence). There are a few counts of this clone. Produced via immunoSEQ multiplex PCR; TCRdb's table is partial and in-frame only. The repertoire holds about 300,000 clones, with 85% as singletons. The receptor's source is a woman aged 25 to 39 who had been exposed to COVID-19. What was sequenced was PBMCs or T cells enriched from blood (not recorded which). V gene TRBV27 combines with J gene TRBJ1-6; 8 nucleotides line up with TRBD1. The CDR3 region has the DNA TGTGCCAGCAGTTCTCCGGACAGGGTAACCCACTTT. Translated: CASSSPDRVTHF.